These 17 T cell receptor beta chains were all obtained from the same sample, sequenced in a study of blood T cell repertoires in COVID-19. Repertoires were generated with immunoSEQ multiplex PCR, while TCRdb's copy carries only in-frame clones and drops some. The sample records around 100,000 clones, approximately 86% being singletons. Sequenced: peripheral blood. Receptor source: a man between 50 and 59 years old with active or convalescent COVID-19.

The CDR3 loop is CASSPGTGGAEQYF. The CDR3, as DNA: TGTGCCAGCAGCCCCGGGACAGGGGGGGCCGAGCAGTACTTC. This chain joins TRBV27 and TRBJ2-7; TRBD1 agrees at 11 bases. Germline loops: CDR1 MNHEY, CDR2 SMNVEV (reference sequence). The CDR3 has 14 residues. Unmatched junction bases numbered 7, after V lost 6 bases and J lost 6 bases.

The CDR3 is CASGLGLADNEQFF. The CDR3, as DNA: TGTGCCAGCGGGTTGGGACTAGCAGACAATGAGCAGTTCTTC. The genes are TRBV2 and TRBJ2-1; TRBD2 agrees at 9 bases. J lost 5 bases, V lost 8 bases, and 7 bases had no gene match. This CDR3 is built from 14 residues. CDR1 is SNHLY and CDR2 is FYNNEI in the germline V gene.

The rearrangement uses TRBV5-8 and TRBJ2-3; TRBD1 aligns across 7 bases. V shed 0 bases and J 2 bases; nucleotides not matched to a gene: 6. The CDR3 is 16 amino acids. CDR1 and CDR2 (germline): SGHTS, YDEGEE. This chain's CDR3 is CASSLGRDRSTDTQYF. As DNA, the CDR3 is TGTGCCAGCAGCTTGGGAAGGGACAGATCCACAGATACGCAGTATTTT.

Turning to this clone: One end of the junction is discordant with germline, which a read error may explain. The CDR3 DNA is TGTGCCAGCAGCCTAGCGCGTCGCACAGATACGCAGTATTTT. Its protein is CASSLARRTDTQYF. The chain carries TRBV7-9 and TRBJ2-3, with a possible D match to TRBD2 (6 bases). CDR1 and CDR2 (germline): SEHNR, FQNEAQ (reference sequence). The CDR3 is 14 residues long.

The chain has TRBV5-5 and TRBJ2-1; D perhaps matches TRBD1 (5 bases). Germline CDR1 reads SGHKS; CDR2 reads YYEKEE (reference sequence). The CDR3 sequence is 14 residues long. V lost 0 bases, J lost 5 bases, and 9 bases lay in between. CDR3 region: CASSLVGRNNEQFF. CDR3 coding DNA: TGTGCCAGCAGCTTGGTGGGGCGGAACAATGAGCAGTTCTTC. The complete variable domain, with remaining parts taken from reference TRBV5-5 and TRBJ2-1, reads DAGVTQSPTHLIKTRGQQVTLRCSPISGHKSVSWYQQVLGQGPQFIFQYYEKEERGRGNFPDRFSARQFPNYSSELNVNALLLGDSALYLCASSLVGRNNEQFFGPGTRLTVL.

J is TRBJ1-5 and V is TRBV2; 8 bases align to TRBD1. Germline V gene sequence: CDR1 SNHLY, CDR2 FYNNEI. The V gene end was trimmed by 7 bases and the J gene end by 7 bases; junction bases not matched to a gene: 12. The CDR3 has 15 residues. CDR3 in amino acids: CASKGMTGVEQPQHF. In DNA form, the CDR3 reads TGTGCCAGCAAAGGAATGACAGGGGTCGAACAGCCCCAGCATTTT.

In nucleotides, the CDR3 is TGTGCCAGCAGCCAAACTAGCGGGAGCCTCCCGCGCACAGATACGCAGTATTTT. The encoded protein is CASSQTSGSLPRTDTQYF. The rearrangement joins TRBV4-2 to TRBJ2-3; 11 bases are a match to TRBD2. The CDR3 is made up of 18 amino acids. Losses at the gene ends were 2 bases for V and 1 base for J; bases not matched to a gene: 8. CDR1 is LGHNA and CDR2 is YNFKEQ in the germline V gene.

V gene TRBV9 combines with J gene TRBJ1-6; possibly TRBD1 for D (6 bases). The CDR3 sequence is 16 residues long. Trimming removed 3 bases from V and 10 bases from J, with 20 bases in between. Germline CDR1 is SGDLS and CDR2 is YYNGEE. The CDR3, as DNA: TGTGCCAGCAGCGCCAGGACAGCGACCTTTGGGTCACCCCTCCACTTT. Encoded protein: CASSARTATFGSPLHF.

The V and J genes are TRBV7-8 and TRBJ2-3; 7 nucleotides line up with TRBD2. The V gene end was trimmed by 5 bases and the J gene end by 3 bases; junction bases not matched to a gene: 11. Germline V gene data show CDR1 as SGHVS and CDR2 as FQNEAQ. This CDR3 is 16 amino acids long. The chain's CDR3 is CASSPETSSGTDTQYF. CDR3 DNA: TGTGCCAGCAGCCCCGAGACTAGCTCCGGAACAGATACGCAGTATTTT.

The gene calls are TRBV5-1 and TRBJ1-1; D ambiguous. With 6 bases removed from V and 3 bases from J, the gap between germline ends came to 18 bases. The CDR3 is made up of 15 amino acids. Germline V gene data show CDR1 as SGHRS and CDR2 as YFSETQ. The CDR3 DNA sequence: TGCGCCAGCACAACATCAGCAGGCGGGGACACTGAAGCTTTCTTT. Protein: CASTTSAGGDTEAFF.

For this clone: Other DNA sequences within the sample encode an identical CDR3. The CDR3 DNA reads TGCGCCAGCAGTCCCGGGACAGGAAATGAAAAACTGTTTTTT. This translates into CASSPGTGNEKLFF. This chain connects TRBV5-1 to TRBJ1-4; 8 nucleotides align to TRBD1. Germline CDR1 and CDR2: SGHRS and YFSETQ. The V gene end was trimmed by 5 bases and the J gene end by 5 bases; junction bases not matched to a gene: 5. This CDR3 contains 14 residues.

The chain combines TRBV24-1 with TRBJ2-2; 8 bases agree with TRBD1. V lost 4 bases and J lost 9; bases outside the gene matches: 6. The CDR3 length is 14 residues. CDR1 is KGHDR, CDR2 SFDVKD, per germline. The CDR3 DNA sequence: TGTGCCACCAGTGACACAGGGACAGGTAGGGAGCTGTTTTTT. Amino acid sequence: CATSDTGTGRELFF.

The chain recombines TRBV9 with TRBJ2-3; maybe TRBD2 (7 bases). Germline V gives CDR1 SGDLS, CDR2 YYNGEE. The CDR3 has 15 amino acids. V was shortened by 2 bases and J by 2 bases, with 12 bases between the two germline ends. The CDR3 here is CASSVLGGPTDTQYF. CDR3 coding DNA: TGTGCCAGCAGCGTCCTCGGGGGGCCCACAGATACGCAGTATTTT.

The chain joins TRBV28 to TRBJ2-2; TRBD2 might be the D (5 bases). The CDR3 runs 16 residues. The V gene lost 6 bases and the J gene lost 0 bases, with 14 bases spanning the gap. From germline, CDR1 is MDHEN and CDR2 SYDVKM. CDR3 region: CASSNRGAANTGELFF. DNA for the CDR3: TGTGCCAGCAGCAACCGGGGAGCGGCGAACACCGGGGAGCTGTTTTTT.

Here the CDR3 DNA reads TGTGCCAGCAGCTTGATCGGGAACTCCTACGAGCAGTACTTC. It translates to CASSLIGNSYEQYF. This chain uses TRBV5-5 with TRBJ2-7, with D possibly matching TRBD2 (5 bases). The CDR3 loop spans 14 amino acids. CDR1 is SGHKS and CDR2 is YYEKEE in the germline V gene (reference sequence). Trimming left V 1 base short and J 0 bases short, with 8 bases between.

The chain is built from TRBV2 and TRBJ2-2; perhaps TRBD1 as D (6 bases). The CDR3 has 13 residues. Germline V gene sequence: CDR1 SNHLY, CDR2 FYNNEI. V lost 6 bases, J lost 6 bases, and 11 bases lay in between. The CDR3 spells CASRTGWSGELFF. The CDR3 bases are TGTGCCAGCAGAACAGGGTGGTCCGGGGAGCTGTTTTTT.

The chain links TRBV24-1 to TRBJ2-2; 10 bases match TRBD2. Germline assignment: CDR1 KGHDR and CDR2 SFDVKD. There are 17 residues in the CDR3. The V gene end was trimmed by 3 bases and the J gene end by 4 bases; junction bases not matched to a gene: 7. The CDR3 DNA reads TGTGCCACCAGTGATCCTAGCGGGAGTAGCTCCACCGGGGAGCTGTTTTTT. Translation: CATSDPSGSSSTGELFF.